Below are 18 T cell receptor beta chains sequenced from a single sample in a study of blood T cell repertoires in COVID-19. Produced via immunoSEQ multiplex PCR; TCRdb's table is partial and in-frame only. The table shows 90,000 to 110,000 clones, with roughly 80% occurring only once. The specimen was peripheral blood. The receptor set was obtained from an elderly woman with acute or convalescent COVID-19.

The chain links TRBV5-1 to TRBJ2-5; perhaps TRBD1 as D (6 bases). V lost 4 bases and J lost 5, with 18 bases in between. This CDR3 contains 15 residues. Germline CDR1 is SGHRS and CDR2 is YFSETQ. This CDR3 reads CASSNIGGVRETQYF. CDR3 nucleotide sequence: TGCGCCAGCAGCAACATAGGGGGAGTTCGGGAGACCCAGTACTTC.

The chain couples TRBV7-2 to TRBJ1-3; D unresolved. V was cut by 5 bases and J by 4 bases, with 9 bases left in between. The CDR3 has 13 residues. From germline, CDR1 is SGHTA and CDR2 FQGNSA. CDR3 sequence: CASSAPTGNTIYF. The CDR3, as DNA: TGTGCCAGCAGCGCTCCGACAGGAAACACCATATATTTT.

Comment on this clone: The same CDR3 can be traced to other DNA sequences in this sample. V and J are TRBV7-9 and TRBJ1-4, with D possibly matching TRBD1 (5 bases). Trimming cost V 4 bases and J 7 bases, with 13 bases left between them. CDR1 is SEHNR and CDR2 is FQNEAQ in the germline V gene (reference sequence). There are 14 residues in the CDR3. The CDR3 reads CASSSQGTGEKLFF. CDR3 nucleotides: TGTGCCAGCAGCTCCCAGGGTACAGGTGAAAAACTGTTTTTT.

The chain uses TRBV28 and TRBJ1-1, with D possibly TRBD1 on 5 matching bases. The CDR3 consists of 14 residues. Germline CDR1 is MDHEN and CDR2 is SYDVKM. V lost 1 base and J lost 5, with 11 bases in between. Here the CDR3 reads CASSLFQGKTEAFF. The CDR3 bases are TGTGCCAGCAGTTTATTTCAGGGTAAAACTGAAGCTTTCTTT.

This clone appeared a single time. The chain carries TRBV10-2 and TRBJ2-1, with D perhaps matching TRBD2 (6 bases). The CDR3 runs 15 residues. Per the germline V gene, CDR1 is WSHSY and CDR2 is SAAADI. V was trimmed by 2 bases and J by 7 bases, leaving 15 bases between them. CDR3: CASSERLVAWNEQFF. The CDR3 region has the DNA TGCGCCAGCAGTGAGCGACTAGTAGCTTGGAATGAGCAGTTCTTC.

The rearrangement links TRBV29-1 to TRBJ1-4; D is perhaps TRBD1 (5 bases). The V gene's germline CDR1 is SQVTM and CDR2 ANQGSEA. This CDR3 is 11 amino acids long. The ends were cut back, 6 bases at V and 8 bases at J, with 10 bases in the middle. CDR3 in amino acids: CSVGHEEKLFF. The CDR3 bases are TGCAGCGTAGGACACGAGGAAAAACTGTTTTTT.

This clone was recorded a few times. The chain combines TRBV6-6 with TRBJ2-7; no clear D. V shed 6 bases and J shed 3 bases, with 9 bases lying between them. The CDR3 is 12 amino acids. CDR1 is MNHNY, CDR2 SVGAGI, per germline (reference sequence). CDR3 nucleotides: TGTGCCAGCAGGGATCTAGGCTACGAGCAGTACTTC. Protein product: CASRDLGYEQYF.

The chain recombines TRBV30 with TRBJ2-7, with a possible D match to TRBD2 (5 bases). Trimming pared 2 bases from V and 0 bases from J, leaving 14 bases between. The CDR3 is 15 residues long. Germline V gene lookup returns CDR1 GTSNPN and CDR2 SVGIG (reference sequence). The CDR3 DNA reads as TGTGCCTGGAGTCGTCCCTCGGGGAGCTCCTACGAGCAGTACGTC. It translates to CAWSRPSGSSYEQYV.

This chain joins TRBV11-3 and TRBJ1-1; D is perhaps TRBD1 (6 bases). The CDR3 runs 13 residues. Germline CDR1 and CDR2: SGHNT and YENEEA. The V end lost 2 bases, the J end lost 8 bases, and 12 bases lay between the germline ends. The chain's CDR3 is CASSLSRTEEAFF. In nucleotides, the CDR3 is TGTGCCAGCAGCTTATCCCGGACAGAGGAAGCTTTCTTT. Complete variable domain (other parts from reference TRBV11-3 and TRBJ1-1): EAGVVQSPRYKIIEKKQPVAFWCNPISGHNTLYWYLQNLGQGPELLIRYENEEAVDDSQLPKDRFSAERLKGVDSTLKIQPAELGDSAVYLCASSLSRTEEAFFGQGTRLTVV.

The rearrangement uses TRBV5-1 and TRBJ2-1, with 8 bases aligning to TRBD2. Germline CDR1 is SGHRS and CDR2 is YFSETQ. This CDR3 is 12 amino acids long. V lost 7 bases to trimming and J lost 15 bases; unmatched junction nucleotides: 12. This chain's CDR3 is CASYHPGTRRFF. CDR3 in DNA: TGCGCCAGCTATCACCCCGGGACTAGGAGGTTCTTC.

The chain joins TRBV3-1 (or the pseudogene TRBV3-2) to TRBJ1-1, with 7 nucleotides matching TRBD1. The CDR3 has 14 residues. Trimming removed 1 base from V and 6 bases from J; junction bases left unmatched: 5. CDR1 is LGHDT, CDR2 YNNKEL, per germline (reference sequence). CDR3 sequence (DNA): TGTGCCAGCAGCCAAGTAGACAGGGTGTCTGAAGCTTTCTTT. Protein sequence: CASSQVDRVSEAFF.

The chain is built from TRBV24-1 and TRBJ2-2; 8 nucleotides align to TRBD1. This CDR3 comprises 15 residues. V was clipped by 8 bases and J by 4 bases; unmatched bases: 8. Looked up from germline, CDR1 is KGHDR and CDR2 is SFDVKD. The CDR3: CATNGDRKGTGELFF. DNA for the CDR3: TGTGCCACCAATGGGGACAGGAAAGGCACCGGGGAGCTGTTTTTT.

The V gene is TRBV20-1, the J gene TRBJ2-1; the D gene is possibly TRBD2 (6 bases). CDR1 and CDR2 (germline): DFQATT, SNEGSKA (reference sequence). This CDR3 comprises 15 residues. Deletions cut 3 bases from V and 0 bases from J, with 12 bases between. CDR3 protein: CSASWRASSYNEQFF. CDR3 DNA sequence: TGCAGTGCTAGTTGGAGGGCCTCCTCCTACAATGAGCAGTTCTTC.

The chain uses TRBV28 and TRBJ2-3; 7 positions agree with TRBD2. From germline, CDR1 is MDHEN and CDR2 SYDVKM. Losses at the gene ends were 5 bases for V and 7 bases for J; bases not matched to a gene: 12. The CDR3 has 15 amino acids. CDR3 sequence (DNA): TGTGCCAGCAGTATGCTCGGGACTATGGGTTATACGCAGTATTTT. Protein sequence: CASSMLGTMGYTQYF. The full variable domain, in which reference TRBV28 and TRBJ2-3 provide the parts outside the CDR3, is DVKVTQSSRYLVKRTGEKVFLECVQDMDHENMFWYRQDPGLGLRLIYFSYDVKMKEKGDIPEGYSVSREKKERFSLILESASTNQTSMYLCASSMLGTMGYTQYFGPGTRLTVL.

CDR3 region: CASSPETVPYQPQHF. The CDR3 DNA is TGTGCCAGCAGTCCAGAGACAGTCCCCTATCAGCCCCAGCATTTT. The chain has TRBV6-5 and TRBJ1-5; TRBD1 might be the D (5 bases). This CDR3 contains 15 residues. Between the trimmed V and J ends, which lost 5 bases and 5 bases, there was a span of 16 bases. CDR1 MNHEY and CDR2 SVGAGI come from the germline V gene.

V is TRBV28 and J is TRBJ1-4; D call uncertain. Trimming pared 6 bases from V and 3 bases from J, leaving 14 bases between. CDR3 length: 15 residues. Germline lookup yields CDR1 MDHEN and CDR2 SYDVKM. The CDR3 is CASRPAGSSNEKLFF. The CDR3 DNA sequence: TGTGCCAGCAGGCCCGCAGGTTCTTCTAATGAAAAACTGTTTTTT.

The chain recombines TRBV2 with TRBJ1-1; TRBD1 matches 8 bases. The junction had 8 bases not matched to a gene; V was cut back by 6 bases and J by 5 bases. Germline assignment: CDR1 SNHLY and CDR2 FYNNEI. The CDR3 extends over 14 amino acids. The CDR3 DNA follows: TGTGCCAGCAGCCCCGGACAGGGTGTAACTGAAGCTTTCTTT. Protein product: CASSPGQGVTEAFF.

As DNA, the CDR3 is TGTGCCAGCAGTTTCGGAGGACAGTTAGGTCAGCCCCAGCATTTT. Translation: CASSFGGQLGQPQHF. The chain joins TRBV6-6 to TRBJ1-5; perhaps TRBD1 as D (6 bases). The CDR3 length is 15 residues. CDR1 is MNHNY, CDR2 SVGAGI, per germline (reference sequence). V lost 4 bases and J 6 bases, leaving 16 bases between the germline ends.